The rows below give T cell receptor beta chains drawn from one sample of a study of CXCR3-negative and CXCR3-positive naive CD8 T cells. From the 5' RACE reads, TCRdb lists one entry per CDR3 protein and no DNA. The repertoire table contains 65,000 to 75,000 distinct CDR3 sequences. The sample comprised naive CXCR3- CD8+ T cells from blood. These receptors were obtained from a human donor in good health. Some clones in this sample may be carry-over from other donors' samples. Both conserved end residues are part of each CDR3. The order of the fields is J gene, V gene, CDR3 protein.

J gene: TRBJ2-2; V gene: TRBV28; CDR3 protein: CASTLETGNTGELFF
J gene: TRBJ1-1; V gene: TRBV7-9; CDR3 protein: CASSFGTTNQAFF
J gene: TRBJ2-3; V gene: TRBV2; CDR3 protein: CASSRRLAGERTDTQYF
J gene: TRBJ2-4; V gene: TRBV15; CDR3 protein: CATSSPRVQYF
J gene: TRBJ2-5; V gene: TRBV28; CDR3 protein: CASSLGQSKWETQYF
J gene: TRBJ2-1; V gene: TRBV28; CDR3 protein: CASRVRGVTGYNEQFF
J gene: TRBJ2-3; V gene: TRBV2; CDR3 protein: CASMHRDRVSTDTQYF
J gene: TRBJ2-7; V gene: TRBV7-9; CDR3 protein: CASSRTGEQYF
J gene: TRBJ2-7; V gene: TRBV29-1; CDR3 protein: CSVAPLGTYEQYF
J gene: TRBJ1-1; V gene: TRBV19; CDR3 protein: CASNIQGNTEAFF
J gene: TRBJ2-7; V gene: TRBV28; CDR3 protein: CASSGLTGDPRGSYEQYF
J gene: TRBJ2-7; V gene: TRBV30; CDR3 protein: CAWSVVGDSYEQYF
J gene: TRBJ2-7; V gene: TRBV7-9; CDR3 protein: CASSQTTGVFSYEQYF
J gene: TRBJ1-5; V gene: TRBV20-1; CDR3 protein: CSASIEGQGHNQPQHF
J gene: TRBJ2-3; V gene: TRBV29-1; CDR3 protein: CSGTGTATDTQYF
J gene: TRBJ2-3; V gene: TRBV11-2; CDR3 protein: CASSSAATSGGADTQYF
J gene: TRBJ2-7; V gene: TRBV4-1; CDR3 protein: CASSLGQGDHEQYF
J gene: TRBJ2-5; V gene: TRBV7-6; CDR3 protein: CASSLSSGETQYF
J gene: TRBJ2-2; V gene: TRBV4-2; CDR3 protein: CASSQFSGGVAGELFF
J gene: TRBJ2-1; V gene: TRBV7-8; CDR3 protein: CASSLDPNEQFF
J gene: TRBJ2-1; V gene: TRBV5-6; CDR3 protein: CASSSLGGIADNEQFF
J gene: TRBJ1-1; V gene: TRBV29-1; CDR3 protein: CSVVNMNTEAFF
J gene: TRBJ2-1; V gene: TRBV12-3/TRBV12-4; CDR3 protein: CASTERVLAGEQFF
J gene: TRBJ2-5; V gene: TRBV24-1; CDR3 protein: CATSDGLRGAGETQYF
J gene: TRBJ2-3; V gene: TRBV6-2/TRBV6-3; CDR3 protein: CASSYGSDTQYF
J gene: TRBJ1-6; V gene: TRBV5-1; CDR3 protein: CASRGSSSYNSPLHF
J gene: TRBJ2-7; V gene: TRBV28; CDR3 protein: CASSSTGRDDYEQYF
J gene: TRBJ1-1; V gene: TRBV19; CDR3 protein: CASSTPAGKSGWTEAFF
J gene: TRBJ1-2; V gene: TRBV12-3/TRBV12-4; CDR3 protein: CASSFSPNYGYTF
J gene: TRBJ1-1; V gene: TRBV20-1; CDR3 protein: CSARGMGQGVTEAFF
J gene: TRBJ2-7; V gene: TRBV5-1; CDR3 protein: CASSLVGGGEQYF